The rows below give T cell receptor beta chains drawn from one sample of a study of post-analysis software for immune sequencing data. MiXCR, run by TCRdb on the PCR reads, gives a single entry per CDR3 protein. The profile covers 400,000 to 500,000 distinct CDR3 sequences, with roughly 38% appearing a single time and 7.6% taken by the ten largest. The specimen was blood. These receptor sequences come from a girl aged 2-15 years with multiple sclerosis. The CDR3 runs from the conserved cysteine through the conserved F or W. The D gene is left open where the match is weak. The size entry is marked missing in some rows and otherwise reads once, few, many or a size class.

CDR3 protein	CDR3 DNA	V gene	J gene	D gene	clone size
CASSYRGQRGEKLFF	TGTGCCAGCAGTTACAGGGGACAGAGAGGTGAAAAACTGTTTTTT	TRBV7-6	TRBJ1-4	TRBD1	-
CASSYEGTGGTEAFF	TGTGCCAGCAGTTACGAAGGGACAGGGGGAACTGAAGCTTTCTTT	TRBV6-5	TRBJ1-1	TRBD1	few
CASSGFSGTGFYEQYF	TGTGCCAGCAGCGGCTTCTCCGGGACAGGATTCTACGAGCAGTACTTC	TRBV9	TRBJ2-7	TRBD1	few
CASSKGLVVYNEQFF	TGCGCCAGCAGTAAGGGACTAGTCGTTTACAATGAGCAGTTCTTC	TRBV5-1	TRBJ2-1	TRBD2	-
CASSQLGGNSPLHF	TGTGCCAGCAGTCAGCTGGGAGGGAACTCACCCCTCCACTTT	TRBV6-4	TRBJ1-6	-	few
CASSEQGTWDEQFF	TGTGCCAGCAGTGAGCAGGGTACTTGGGATGAGCAGTTCTTC	TRBV6-1	TRBJ2-1	-	few
CASSLGLRSPLHF	TGCGCCAGCAGCTTGGGTCTCCGCTCACCCCTCCACTTT	TRBV5-1	TRBJ1-6	-	-
CASSVDPSNYGYTF	TGTGCCAGCAGCGTAGATCCCTCTAACTATGGCTACACCTTC	TRBV9	TRBJ1-2	-	-
CASSSAGTGIEQFF	TGTGCCAGCAGTTCCGCCGGGACAGGGATTGAGCAGTTCTTC	TRBV28	TRBJ2-1	TRBD1	-
CASSWTGGELEGAFF	TGTGCCAGCAGTTGGACAGGGGGCGAATTAGAAGGAGCTTTCTTT	TRBV12-3/TRBV12-4	TRBJ1-1	TRBD1	-